Listed here are 12 T cell receptor beta chains from one sample, sequenced in a study of a mutant IDH1 vaccine in newly diagnosed glioma. Profiling relied on immunoSEQ multiplex PCR, and the TCRdb table lists in-frame clones only, not all of them. Of tens of thousands of clones listed, roughly 84% are singletons. No cognate antigen is known for these TCRs. Time point: week 47, end of study. Vaccination comprised doses that each held 300 ug of mutant IDH1 20-mer peptide, plus topical imiquimod. Material: PBMCs, obtained from a glioma patient whose treatment included an IDH1 peptide vaccine. Receptors originate from a woman under 40 with glioma. Some clones in this sample may be carry-over from other donors' samples.

This clone was observed a single time. The chain carries TRBV7-2 and TRBJ2-7; 8 nucleotides agree with TRBD2. V gave up 1 base and J gave up 2 bases; unmatched junction bases: 4. Germline loops: CDR1 SGHTA, CDR2 FQGNSA. CDR3 length: 15 residues. As DNA, the CDR3 is TGTGCCAGCAGCTTAGGGGCGGGAGGAACCTACGAGCAGTACTTC. Its protein product is CASSLGAGGTYEQYF.

This chain uses TRBV7-8 with TRBJ2-2; D remains ambiguous. The CDR3 length is 14 residues. V was cut by 7 bases and J by 4 bases, with 13 bases left in between. CDR1 and CDR2 from the germline V gene are SGHVS and FQNEAQ. The DNA for the CDR3 is TGTGCCAGCACCCCCCTGGGGTTCACCGGGGAGCTGTTTTTT. Translation: CASTPLGFTGELFF.

The chain employs TRBV5-1 and TRBJ2-2; weak D call: TRBD2 (5 bases). CDR1 and CDR2 from the germline V gene are SGHRS and YFSETQ. CDR3 size: 14 residues. V dropped 6 bases and J dropped 6 bases, with 15 bases sitting between them. The DNA of the CDR3 is TGCGCCAGCAAGGGAGATAGGACTTCCGGGGAGCTGTTTTTT. This codes for CASKGDRTSGELFF.

The chain is built from TRBV6-5 and TRBJ2-3, with 9 bases fitting TRBD2. There are 15 residues in the CDR3. Germline-derived CDR1 and CDR2 are MNHEY and SVGAGI. V was clipped by 2 bases and J by 5 bases; unmatched bases: 5. The CDR3 protein is CASSYGGRAVDTQYF. The CDR3 coding sequence is TGTGCCAGCAGTTACGGCGGGAGGGCCGTAGATACGCAGTATTTT.

The J gene is TRBJ2-1, the V gene TRBV5-4, with D uncertain. Germline values: CDR1 SGHNT, CDR2 YYREEE (reference sequence). Trimming took off 2 bases at V and 5 bases at J, with 11 bases between the two ends. The CDR3 spans 14 residues. The CDR3 loop reads CASSLEILNNEQFF. CDR3 DNA: TGTGCCAGCAGCTTAGAGATTCTAAACAATGAGCAGTTCTTC.

The genes are TRBV11-2 and TRBJ1-1, with unresolved D. The length of the CDR3 is 14 residues. Trimming removed 5 bases from V and 4 bases from J, with 14 bases in between. Germline CDR1 is SGHAT and CDR2 is FQNNGV. CDR3 bases: TGTGCCAGCAGCCCACCGGGAGGAGGCACTGAAGCTTTCTTT. Translation: CASSPPGGGTEAFF.

The rearrangement joins TRBV10-2 to TRBJ2-2, with D possibly matching TRBD2 (6 bases). The germline V gene encodes CDR1 WSHSY and CDR2 SAAADI. This CDR3 has 16 amino acids. V dropped 9 bases and J dropped 3 bases, with 20 bases sitting between them. The CDR3: CASHTGLPTYTGELFF. In DNA form, the CDR3 reads TGCGCCAGTCACACAGGACTACCGACCTACACCGGGGAGCTGTTTTTT.

V gene TRBV10-2 combines with J gene TRBJ1-5; 8 bases match TRBD1. CDR1 and CDR2 from the germline V gene are WSHSY and SAAADI. J was trimmed by 3 bases and V by 6 bases; bases with no gene match: 7. CDR3 size: 15 residues. The CDR3 DNA reads as TGCGCCAGCAGAAAGACAGGGGACTACAATCAGCCCCAGCATTTT. As protein: CASRKTGDYNQPQHF.

This clone appeared a single time. The V call is TRBV5-1, the J call TRBJ2-3; the D gene is possibly TRBD2 (6 bases). Per the germline V gene, CDR1 is SGHRS and CDR2 is YFSETQ. The CDR3 loop spans 16 amino acids. V was clipped by 2 bases and J by 1 base, with 14 bases between them. For the CDR3, the DNA is TGCGCCAGCAGCTTTGGGGGGAGATCTGGCACAGATACGCAGTATTTT. Amino acids: CASSFGGRSGTDTQYF.

The chain employs TRBV11-3 and TRBJ2-7; a weak D match, TRBD1 (5 bases). Trimming pared 5 bases from V and 0 bases from J, leaving 11 bases between. This CDR3 is 14 amino acids long. Germline CDR1 and CDR2: SGHNT and YENEEA. The CDR3 reads CASSPTASSYEQYF. CDR3 bases: TGTGCCAGCAGCCCGACAGCCAGCTCCTACGAGCAGTACTTC.

This clone appeared a few times. This sequence joins TRBV5-1 and TRBJ1-5; D gene ambiguous. Germline values: CDR1 SGHRS, CDR2 YFSETQ. V was clipped by 0 bases and J by 5 bases, with 12 bases between them. This CDR3 has 15 residues. The CDR3 nucleotides read TGCGCCAGCAGCTTGGAGGGTTCGCAGCATCAGCCCCAGCATTTT. Its protein is CASSLEGSQHQPQHF.

The CDR3 nucleotides read TGCGCCAGCAGCTTGGCACCGATTAGACAGGGGAACTATGGCTACACCTTC. Residues: CASSLAPIRQGNYGYTF. The chain uses TRBV5-1 and TRBJ1-2, with 8 bases lining up with TRBD1. The V gene's germline CDR1 is SGHRS and CDR2 YFSETQ. Trimming cost V 0 bases and J 2 bases; bases outside gene matches: 9. The length of the CDR3 is 17 residues.